The clone carrying this T cell receptor (beta chain) was recorded at least ten times. Its antigen is as yet unknown. TCRdb fed the reads into MiXCR, producing one record per CDR3 protein. This table holds 200,000 to 300,000 distinct CDR3 sequences, approximately 8.3% found once. This sample was taken from a study of T cell repertoires in cytomegalovirus infection. Study at large: Both CMV infection and a matching HLA type were indicated by public TCR beta signatures.

CDR3 size: 15 residues. V was clipped by 2 bases and J by 1 base, with 8 bases between them. Notes on the study in general: HLA-C-restricted CMV clonotypes gave the most frequent clonotype in two of eight donors. People with CMV and the relevant HLA were identified by cumulative public TCR beta family frequency.

The sequenced sample consisted of PBMCs. The chain combines TRBV12-3 or TRBV12-4 with TRBJ2-2; a possible D gene is TRBD2 (5 bases). The clonotype comes from a human donor in good health (CMV status not recorded). Some clones in this sample may be carry-over from other donors' samples. The CDR3 region has the DNA TGTGCCAGCAGTTTAATACTAGAGAACACCGGGGAGCTGTTTTTT. Amino acid sequence: CASSLILENTGELFF.